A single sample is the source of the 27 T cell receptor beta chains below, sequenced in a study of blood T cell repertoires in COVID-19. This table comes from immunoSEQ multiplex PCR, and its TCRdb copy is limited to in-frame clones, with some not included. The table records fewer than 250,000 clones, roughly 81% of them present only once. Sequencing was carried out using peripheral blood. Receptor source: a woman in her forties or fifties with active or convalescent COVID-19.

CDR3: CASSRSGGRAFF. In nucleotides, the CDR3 is TGTGCCAGCAGCCGGTCCGGGGGAAGAGCTTTCTTT. The genes are TRBV3-1 (or the pseudogene TRBV3-2) and TRBJ1-1; possible D gene TRBD1, 5 bases. The CDR3 totals 12 residues. With 4 bases removed from V and 10 bases from J, the gap between germline ends came to 13 bases. Germline-derived CDR1 and CDR2 are LGHDT and YNNKEL (reference sequence).

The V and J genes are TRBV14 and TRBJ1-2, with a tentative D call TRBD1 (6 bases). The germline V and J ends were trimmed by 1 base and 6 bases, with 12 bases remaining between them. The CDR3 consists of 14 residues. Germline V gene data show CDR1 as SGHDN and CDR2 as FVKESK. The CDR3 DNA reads TGTGCCAGCAGCCAAGCGGACAGAAGGAATGGCTACACCTTC. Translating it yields CASSQADRRNGYTF.

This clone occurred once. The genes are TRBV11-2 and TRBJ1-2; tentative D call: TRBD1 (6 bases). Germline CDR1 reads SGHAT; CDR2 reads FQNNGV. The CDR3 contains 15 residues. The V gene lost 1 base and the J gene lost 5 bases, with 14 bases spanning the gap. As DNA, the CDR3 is TGTGCCAGCAGCTTAGGTGCAGGGGTTACTTATGGCTACACCTTC. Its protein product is CASSLGAGVTYGYTF.

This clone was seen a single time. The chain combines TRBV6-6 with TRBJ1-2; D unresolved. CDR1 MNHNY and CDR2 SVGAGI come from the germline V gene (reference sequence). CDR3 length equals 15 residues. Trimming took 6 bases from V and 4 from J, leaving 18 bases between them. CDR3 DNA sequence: TGTGCCAGCAGACCCCCCCGACGGGTCCGCTATGGCTACACCTTC. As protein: CASRPPRRVRYGYTF.

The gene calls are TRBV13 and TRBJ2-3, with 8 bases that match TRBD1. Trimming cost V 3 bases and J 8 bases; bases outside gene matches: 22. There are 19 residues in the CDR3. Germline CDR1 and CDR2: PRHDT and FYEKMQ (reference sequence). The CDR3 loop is CASSFRPSLAGGTAGTQYF. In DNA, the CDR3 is TGTGCCAGCAGCTTTCGGCCATCTCTCGCAGGGGGCACGGCGGGTACGCAGTATTTT.

The CDR3 sequence is CASSPGLAGGNWASGELFF. CDR3 bases: TGTGCCAGCAGCCCGGGACTAGCGGGAGGGAATTGGGCCAGCGGGGAGCTGTTTTTT. The chain uses TRBV5-5 and TRBJ2-2; 16 nucleotides agree with TRBD2. The CDR3 totals 19 residues. CDR1 and CDR2 (germline): SGHKS, YYEKEE (reference sequence). J lost 7 bases, V lost 4 bases, and 13 bases had no gene match.

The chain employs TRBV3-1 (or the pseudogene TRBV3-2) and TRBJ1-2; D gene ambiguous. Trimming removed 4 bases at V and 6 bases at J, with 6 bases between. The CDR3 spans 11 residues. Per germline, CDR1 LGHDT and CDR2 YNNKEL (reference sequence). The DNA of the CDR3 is TGTGCCAGCAGCCGGGAGCATGGCTACACCTTC. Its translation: CASSREHGYTF.

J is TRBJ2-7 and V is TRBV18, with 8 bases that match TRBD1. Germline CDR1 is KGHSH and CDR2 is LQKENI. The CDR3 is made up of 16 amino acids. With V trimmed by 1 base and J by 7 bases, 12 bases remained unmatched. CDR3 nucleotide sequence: TGTGCCAGCTCACCACTGGGTCAGGGGGCAACGGGGGAGCAGTACTTC. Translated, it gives CASSPLGQGATGEQYF.

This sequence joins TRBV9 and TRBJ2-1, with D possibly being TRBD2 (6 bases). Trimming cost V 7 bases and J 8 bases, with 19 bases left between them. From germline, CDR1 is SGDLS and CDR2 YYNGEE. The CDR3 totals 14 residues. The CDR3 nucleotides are TGTGCCAGCTCGTCGACTAGTTTAGTCCATGAGCAGTTCTTC. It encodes CASSSTSLVHEQFF.

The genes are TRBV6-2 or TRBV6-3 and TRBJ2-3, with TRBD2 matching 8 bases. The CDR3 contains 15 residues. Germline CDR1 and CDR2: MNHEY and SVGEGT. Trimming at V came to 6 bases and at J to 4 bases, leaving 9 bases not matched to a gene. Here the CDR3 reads CASSRLATNADTQYF. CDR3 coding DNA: TGTGCCAGCAGCAGACTAGCGACGAACGCAGATACGCAGTATTTT.

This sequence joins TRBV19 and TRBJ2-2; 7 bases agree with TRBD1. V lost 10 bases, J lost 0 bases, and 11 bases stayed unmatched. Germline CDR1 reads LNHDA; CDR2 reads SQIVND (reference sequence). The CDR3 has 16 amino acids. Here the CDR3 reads CATYNLGQTNTGELFF. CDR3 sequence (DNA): TGTGCCACCTATAACCTGGGACAGACGAACACCGGGGAGCTGTTTTTT.

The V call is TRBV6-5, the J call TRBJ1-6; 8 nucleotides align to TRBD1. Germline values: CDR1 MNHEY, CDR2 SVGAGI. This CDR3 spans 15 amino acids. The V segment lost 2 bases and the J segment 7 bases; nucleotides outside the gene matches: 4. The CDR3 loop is CASSYARGLNSPLHF. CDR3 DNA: TGTGCCAGCAGTTACGCCAGGGGGCTCAATTCACCCCTCCACTTT.

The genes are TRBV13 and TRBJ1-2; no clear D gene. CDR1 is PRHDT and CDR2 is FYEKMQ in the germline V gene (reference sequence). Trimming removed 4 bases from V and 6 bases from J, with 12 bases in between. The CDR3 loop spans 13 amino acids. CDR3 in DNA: TGTGCCAGCAGCTCCATACAGTACCATGGCTACACCTTC. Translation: CASSSIQYHGYTF.

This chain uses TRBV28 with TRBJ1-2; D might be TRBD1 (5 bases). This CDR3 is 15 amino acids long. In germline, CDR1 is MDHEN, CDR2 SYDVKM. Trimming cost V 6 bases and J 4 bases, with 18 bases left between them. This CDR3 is CASRHPGGYRYGYTF. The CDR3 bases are TGTGCCAGCAGACACCCCGGGGGGTACCGCTATGGCTACACCTTC.

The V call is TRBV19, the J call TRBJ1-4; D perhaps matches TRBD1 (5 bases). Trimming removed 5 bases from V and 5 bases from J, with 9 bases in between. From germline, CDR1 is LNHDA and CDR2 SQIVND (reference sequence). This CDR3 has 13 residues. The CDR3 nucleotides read TGTGCCAGTAGTGCCGACAGAAATGAAAAACTGTTTTTT. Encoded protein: CASSADRNEKLFF.

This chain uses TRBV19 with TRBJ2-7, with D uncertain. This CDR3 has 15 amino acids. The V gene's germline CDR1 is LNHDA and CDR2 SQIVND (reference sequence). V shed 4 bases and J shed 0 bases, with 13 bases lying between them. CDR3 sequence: CASSRSHAVSYEQYF. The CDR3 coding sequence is TGTGCCAGTAGTAGGAGCCATGCGGTCTCCTACGAGCAGTACTTC.

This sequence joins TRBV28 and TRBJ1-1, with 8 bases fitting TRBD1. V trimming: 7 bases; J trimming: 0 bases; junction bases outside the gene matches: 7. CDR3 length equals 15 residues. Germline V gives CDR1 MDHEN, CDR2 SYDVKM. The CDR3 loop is CASTRPDRVNTEAFF. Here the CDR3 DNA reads TGTGCCAGCACCCGACCGGACAGGGTGAACACTGAAGCTTTCTTT. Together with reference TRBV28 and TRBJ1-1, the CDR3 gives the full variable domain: DVKVTQSSRYLVKRTGEKVFLECVQDMDHENMFWYRQDPGLGLRLIYFSYDVKMKEKGDIPEGYSVSREKKERFSLILESASTNQTSMYLCASTRPDRVNTEAFFGQGTRLTVV.

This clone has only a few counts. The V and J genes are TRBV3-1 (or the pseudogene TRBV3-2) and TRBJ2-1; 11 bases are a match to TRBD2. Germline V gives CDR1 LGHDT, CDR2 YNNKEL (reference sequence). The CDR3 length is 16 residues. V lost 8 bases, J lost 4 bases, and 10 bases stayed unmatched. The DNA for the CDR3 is TGTGCCAGCCGGGGGCTAGCGGGAGGACTTTACAATGAGCAGTTCTTC. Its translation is CASRGLAGGLYNEQFF.

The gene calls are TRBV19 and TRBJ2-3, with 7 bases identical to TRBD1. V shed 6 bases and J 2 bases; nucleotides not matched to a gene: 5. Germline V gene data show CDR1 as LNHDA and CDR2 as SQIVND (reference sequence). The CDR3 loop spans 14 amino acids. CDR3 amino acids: CASRDTGDTDTQYF. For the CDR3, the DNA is TGTGCCAGTAGAGACACAGGGGACACAGATACGCAGTATTTT. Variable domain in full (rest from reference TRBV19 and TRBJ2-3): DGGITQSPKYLFRKEGQNVTLSCEQNLNHDAMYWYRQDPGQGLRLIYYSQIVNDFQKGDIAEGYSVSREKKESFPLTVTSAQKNPTAFYLCASRDTGDTDTQYFGPGTRLTVL.

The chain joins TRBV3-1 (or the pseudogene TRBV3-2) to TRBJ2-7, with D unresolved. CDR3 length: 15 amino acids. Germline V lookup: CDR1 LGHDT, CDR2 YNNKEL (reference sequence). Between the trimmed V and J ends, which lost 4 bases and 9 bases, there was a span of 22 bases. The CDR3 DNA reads TGTGCCAGCAGCCCGAAGCTCAGCGTCTTTACGAGGCAGTACTTC. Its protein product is CASSPKLSVFTRQYF.

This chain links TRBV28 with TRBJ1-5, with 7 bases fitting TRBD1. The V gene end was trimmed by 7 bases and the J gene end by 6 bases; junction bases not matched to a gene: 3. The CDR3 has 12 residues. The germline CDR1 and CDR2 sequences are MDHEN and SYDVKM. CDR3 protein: CASNQGVQPQHF. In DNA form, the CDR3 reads TGTGCCAGCAACCAGGGGGTTCAGCCCCAGCATTTT.

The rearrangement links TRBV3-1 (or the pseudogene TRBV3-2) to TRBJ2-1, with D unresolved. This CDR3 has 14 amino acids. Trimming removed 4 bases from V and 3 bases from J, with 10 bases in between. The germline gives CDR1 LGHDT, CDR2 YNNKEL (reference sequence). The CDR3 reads CASSRESVYNEQFF. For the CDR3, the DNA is TGTGCCAGCAGCCGTGAATCGGTCTACAATGAGCAGTTCTTC.

The CDR3 coding sequence is TGTGCCAGCCAACAGATCCGGGACTCCTACAATGAGCAGTTCTTC. Its protein product is CASQQIRDSYNEQFF. The chain uses TRBV18 and TRBJ2-1; TRBD2 is a possible D gene (5 bases). Between the trimmed V and J ends, which lost 8 bases and 0 bases, there was a span of 14 bases. Germline V gene data show CDR1 as KGHSH and CDR2 as LQKENI. The CDR3 is 15 residues long.

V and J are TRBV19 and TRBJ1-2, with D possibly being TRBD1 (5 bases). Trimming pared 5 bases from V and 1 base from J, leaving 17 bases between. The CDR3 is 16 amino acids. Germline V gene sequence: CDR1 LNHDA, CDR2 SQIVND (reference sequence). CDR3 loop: CASSPRVGHINYGYTF. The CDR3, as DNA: TGTGCCAGTAGTCCCAGGGTCGGGCACATTAACTATGGCTACACCTTC. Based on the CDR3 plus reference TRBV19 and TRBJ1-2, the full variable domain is DGGITQSPKYLFRKEGQNVTLSCEQNLNHDAMYWYRQDPGQGLRLIYYSQIVNDFQKGDIAEGYSVSREKKESFPLTVTSAQKNPTAFYLCASSPRVGHINYGYTFGSGTRLTVV.

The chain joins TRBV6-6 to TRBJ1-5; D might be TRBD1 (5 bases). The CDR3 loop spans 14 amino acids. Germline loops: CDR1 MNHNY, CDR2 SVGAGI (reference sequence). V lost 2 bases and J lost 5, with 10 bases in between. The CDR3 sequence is CASSYREGYQPQHF. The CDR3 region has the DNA TGTGCCAGCAGTTACAGGGAGGGGTATCAGCCCCAGCATTTT.

In nucleotides, the CDR3 is TGTGCCAGCAGCTTAAGTCCAGGGGATGGCTACACCTTC. Residues: CASSLSPGDGYTF. V is TRBV7-3 and J is TRBJ1-2; possible D gene TRBD1, 6 bases. Per germline, CDR1 SGHTA and CDR2 FQGTGA. The CDR3 totals 13 residues. V was pared by 1 base and J by 6 bases, with 9 bases between.

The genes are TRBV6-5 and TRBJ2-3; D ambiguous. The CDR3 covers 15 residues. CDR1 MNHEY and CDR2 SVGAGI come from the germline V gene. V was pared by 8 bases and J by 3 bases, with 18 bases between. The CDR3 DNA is TGTGCCAGCCCTCCGATGGTGGCGGAAACAGATACGCAGTATTTT. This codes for CASPPMVAETDTQYF.